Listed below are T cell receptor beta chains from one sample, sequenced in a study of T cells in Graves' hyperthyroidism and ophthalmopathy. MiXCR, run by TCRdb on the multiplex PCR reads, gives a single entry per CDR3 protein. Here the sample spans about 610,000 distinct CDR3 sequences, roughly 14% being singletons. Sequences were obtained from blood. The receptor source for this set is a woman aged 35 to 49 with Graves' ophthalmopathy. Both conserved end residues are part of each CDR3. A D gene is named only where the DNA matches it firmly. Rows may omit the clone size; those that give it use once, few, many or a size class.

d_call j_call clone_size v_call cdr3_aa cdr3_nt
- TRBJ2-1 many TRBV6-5 CASSYPHTNEQFF TGTGCCAGCAGTTACCCACACACCAATGAGCAGTTCTTC
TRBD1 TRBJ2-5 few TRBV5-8 CASSGPPTGPSPETQYF TGTGCCAGCAGCGGCCCCCCGACAGGGCCTAGCCCCGAGACCCAGTACTTC
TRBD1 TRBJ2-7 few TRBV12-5 CASGLDRGEQYF TGTGCTAGTGGTCTTGACAGGGGCGAGCAGTACTTC
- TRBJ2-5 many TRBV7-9 CASSLGPRGVQETQYF TGTGCCAGCAGCTTAGGTCCCCGCGGGGTACAAGAGACCCAGTACTTC
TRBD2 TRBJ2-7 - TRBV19 CASSITGTSIYEQYF TGTGCCAGTAGTATTACCGGGACTAGCATTTACGAGCAGTACTTC
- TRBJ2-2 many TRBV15 CATSKYRANTGELFF TGTGCCACCAGCAAATATAGGGCCAACACCGGGGAGCTGTTTTTT
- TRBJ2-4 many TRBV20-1 CSPTDGTTAKNIQYF TGCAGTCCAACTGACGGGACAACTGCCAAAAACATTCAGTACTTC
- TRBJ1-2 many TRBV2 CASRGDSLGFTF TGTGCCAGCAGGGGGGACTCACTCGGGTTCACCTTC
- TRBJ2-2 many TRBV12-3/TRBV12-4 CASSLALNTGELFF TGTGCCAGCAGTTTAGCCCTTAACACCGGGGAGCTGTTTTTT
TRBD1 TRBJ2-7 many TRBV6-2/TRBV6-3 CASSAGTGPEEQYF TGTGCCAGCAGCGCCGGGACAGGCCCGGAGGAGCAGTACTTC
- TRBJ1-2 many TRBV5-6 CASSAAPGPFNYGYTF TGTGCCAGCAGCGCCGCTCCAGGGCCCTTTAACTATGGCTACACCTTC
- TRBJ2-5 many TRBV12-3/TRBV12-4 CASSLGPGRSQETQYF TGTGCCAGCAGTTTAGGGCCGGGACGCAGTCAAGAGACCCAGTACTTC
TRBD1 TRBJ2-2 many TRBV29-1 CSVIRADRANTGELFF TGCAGCGTAATAAGGGCGGACAGGGCGAACACCGGGGAGCTGTTTTTT
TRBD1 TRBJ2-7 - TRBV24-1 CADRGLSYEQYF TGTGCCGACAGGGGTTTATCCTACGAGCAGTACTTC
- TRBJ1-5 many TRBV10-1 CASSAKGLGNQPQHF TGCGCCAGCAGCGCGAAGGGGTTGGGCAATCAGCCCCAGCATTTT